Sequencing of this T cell receptor beta chain was carried out in a study of cytomegalovirus exposure and HLA in healthy donors (dated by TCRdb to about 2017). Notes on the research overall: According to a later analysis, one platform produced both the roughly 120 validation repertoires and the 670 or so repertoires of the first cohort. The aim of the study was to test whether cataloging public T cell receptors could identify signatures of past pathogen exposure. Along with the approximately 650-subject first cohort, a separate validation cohort of over a hundred different subjects was used. High-throughput TCR immunosequencing, statistical association of individual TCRs with disease status, and machine learning were combined to predict cytomegalovirus infection status.

The germline V gene provides CDR1 MDHEN and CDR2 SYDVKM. The CDR3, cysteine through phenylalanine, is 13 amino acids long. Of all the DNA, just the CDR3 is kept, 39 bases in frame from base 1. Germline trimming: 10 bases from V, 5 bases from J; junction bases outside gene matches: 3. Library prep was done by the immunoSEQ multiplex PCR assay. The authors' analysis ran thus. A statistical classification framework was developed to diagnose cytomegalovirus status using the catalog of TCR beta chain sequences. The source is immuneACCESS, and TCRdb retained only in-frame sequences with V and J called. Part of the clones is not carried over; for the studies checked, unresolved V genes explain less than half of this, and the remainder is unexplained. V and J calls plus clone size are reproduced from that table; the DNA served to infer D and trimming. For this sample the table gives 50,000 to 65,000 clones, of which approximately 95% were detected only once. The top ten clones comprise 6% to 8.5% of the sample.

Beyond this particular receptor, the publication reports: In vitro tests confirmed that a few of the cytomegalovirus-associated TCR beta chains recognize cytomegalovirus antigens. The authors suggested that the approach could potentially be extended to other disease states and immunological phenotypes. The classifier was reported to diagnose cytomegalovirus status with high specificity and sensitivity in both the original cohort and the validation cohort. Most TCR sequences were seen in very few donors, while some public TCRs were found in many individuals. A total of some 180 TCR beta chains were listed by the study as associated with cytomegalovirus. Of the cluster scores, approximately 95% were above 0 in a later analysis, which found that TCRs clustered in the first cohort also tended to co-occur in the 120 or so validation repertoires. The validation cohort had no HLA typing available for a later analysis, so co-occurrence within that cohort was assessed over all 130 or so repertoires.

On this clone itself: It lacks a known antigen. Base-call qualities are not available, and no considerably larger clone is one nucleotide away.

The donors were included in the validation cohort of 90 to 150 subjects, a group kept apart from the roughly 670-subject first cohort. This sequence originates from a woman in her late teens or twenties in good health and CMV-seropositive. The rearrangement joined TRBV28 to TRBJ2-2, with 11 middle bases fitting TRBD1. What was sequenced was PBMCs. Here is the DNA: TGTGCCACGGGACAGGGGGTAACCGGGGAGCTGTTTTTT. Its protein product is CATGQGVTGELFF.